This T cell receptor (beta chain) appears in the sequencing data of a study of regulatory T cells in long-lasting Graves disease. Study-wide results and caveats: It was in persistent disease that TRBV28, TRBJ1-2 and TRBJ2-5 were favored.

This clonotype was detected ten times or more. Its target is not known. This CDR3 contains 13 residues. CDR1 LGHDT and CDR2 YNNKEL come from the germline V gene (reference sequence). Between the trimmed V and J ends, which lost 6 bases and 7 bases, there was a span of 16 bases. Time point given: newly diagnosed GD, antithyroid drugs for less than 3 months. RNA from PBMCs was the source of the TCR library. Researchers made TCR beta libraries by using iRepertoire HTBI primers and running Arm-PCR on CDR3 regions. TCRdb called the multiplex PCR reads again in MiXCR, with one record for every CDR3 protein. The sample has some 450,000 distinct CDR3 sequences, about a sixth seen once; the top ten hold about 10%. This sample was shared with a second study, whose subject was T cells in Graves' hyperthyroidism and ophthalmopathy.

The chain is built from TRBV3-1 and TRBJ2-7; TRBD1 is a possible D gene (5 bases). This material consisted of peripheral blood mononuclear cells (PBMCs), taken at new diagnosis, from a patient treated with antithyroid drugs. This clonotype was obtained from a woman in her twenties or thirties with Graves disease. The CDR3 DNA reads as TGTGCCAGCAGAAATTCACAGGTTAGGGAGCAGTACTTC. Translated, it gives CASRNSQVREQYF.